The 16 T cell receptor beta chains given below trace back to one sample, sequenced in a study of control samples from healthy donors and cancer patients. TCRdb's table, derived via immunoSEQ multiplex PCR, lists solely in-frame clones and lacks some. This table has 89,000 or so clones, around 87% appearing once. Material: blood. Receptors were obtained from a man aged 45-65 years in good health.

The chain joins TRBV4-3 to TRBJ1-2, with D hard to call. The CDR3 length is 16 residues. V was clipped by 8 bases and J by 1 base, with 20 bases between them. The germline gives CDR1 LGHNA, CDR2 YSLEER. Here the CDR3 DNA reads TGCGCCAGCTCCCGCACCCTATTGGGAGGTAACTATGGCTACACCTTC. It is translated as CASSRTLLGGNYGYTF.

This clone was found once. This rearrangement joins TRBV11-3 to TRBJ2-7; perhaps TRBD1 as D (5 bases). CDR1 is SGHNT, CDR2 YENEEA, per germline. Trimming pared 2 bases from V and 2 bases from J, leaving 16 bases between. CDR3 length: 16 residues. CDR3: CASSLPILGPTYEQYF. The CDR3, as DNA: TGTGCCAGCAGCTTACCCATCTTGGGGCCTACCTACGAGCAGTACTTC.

The chain joins TRBV12-3 or TRBV12-4 to TRBJ2-3, with no clear D. The CDR3 runs to 11 residues. V was cut by 6 bases and J by 5 bases, with 6 bases left in between. CDR3 sequence (DNA): TGTGCCAGCAGCTTATTAGATACGCAGTATTTT. Its protein is CASSLLDTQYF.

This rearrangement joins TRBV27 to TRBJ2-2; no clear D. V shed 6 bases and J shed 0 bases, with 8 bases lying between them. The length of the CDR3 is 14 residues. CDR1 and CDR2 from the germline V gene are MNHEY and SMNVEV (reference sequence). The CDR3 loop is CASRGSTNTGELFF. CDR3 coding DNA: TGTGCCAGCAGGGGGTCAACGAACACCGGGGAGCTGTTTTTT.

This clone appeared a few times. This same CDR3 is encoded by further DNA sequences in the sample. The chain combines TRBV5-1 with TRBJ1-3; 12 nucleotides line up with TRBD1. The V gene end was trimmed by 5 bases and the J gene end by 3 bases; junction bases not matched to a gene: 6. Germline lookup yields CDR1 SGHRS and CDR2 YFSETQ. The CDR3 is made up of 16 amino acids. The CDR3 DNA reads as TGCGCCAGCAGTCTCGGGACAGGGGGCTTTGGAAACACCATATATTTT. Its protein is CASSLGTGGFGNTIYF.

The V call is TRBV10-3, the J call TRBJ1-5; D gene uncertain. The germline V gene has CDR1 ENHRY and CDR2 SYGVKD. This CDR3 region has 13 residues. The V gene lost 4 bases and the J gene lost 0 bases, with 4 bases spanning the gap. DNA for the CDR3: TGTGCCATCAGTGGGGGTAGCAATCAGCCCCAGCATTTT. Its translation is CAISGGSNQPQHF.

This clone was seen a handful of times. The rearrangement joins TRBV7-3 to TRBJ2-1, with 8 bases fitting TRBD2. CDR3 length: 14 residues. Germline assignment: CDR1 SGHTA and CDR2 FQGTGA. V lost 5 bases to trimming and J lost 0 bases; unmatched junction nucleotides: 0. The CDR3 region has the DNA TGTGCCAGCAGCCGGGGGGGCTCCTACAATGAGCAGTTCTTC. Amino acid sequence: CASSRGGSYNEQFF.

This chain uses TRBV19 with TRBJ1-1; D remains unclear. Germline CDR1 reads LNHDA; CDR2 reads SQIVND (reference sequence). V lost 0 bases to trimming and J lost 10 bases, with 9 bases between them. The length of the CDR3 is 12 residues. The CDR3 region is CASSIEPLGAFF. The CDR3 DNA reads TGTGCCAGTAGTATAGAACCACTGGGAGCTTTCTTT.

V is TRBV6-5 and J is TRBJ1-1, with TRBD1 as a possible D gene (5 bases). Germline assignment: CDR1 MNHEY and CDR2 SVGAGI. The germline V and J ends were trimmed by 4 bases and 1 base, with 13 bases remaining between them. This CDR3 contains 15 residues. DNA for the CDR3: TGTGCCAGCAGTTTTTCCCCCCAGGGGAACACTGAAGCTTTCTTT. Protein sequence: CASSFSPQGNTEAFF.

The chain joins TRBV5-6 to TRBJ1-2, with a possible D match to TRBD1 (5 bases). Between the trimmed V and J ends, which lost 0 bases and 8 bases, there was a span of 11 bases. Per the germline V gene, CDR1 is SGHDT and CDR2 is YYEEEE. This CDR3 contains 13 residues. As DNA, the CDR3 is TGTGCCAGCAGCTTGGTCTCCGGGGGAGGCTACACCTTC. It translates to CASSLVSGGGYTF.

This clone was seen only a few times. The V gene is TRBV7-2, the J gene TRBJ2-3; 12 bases fit TRBD2. CDR1 SGHTA and CDR2 FQGNSA come from the germline V gene. The CDR3 covers 19 residues. V trimming: 5 bases; J trimming: 3 bases; junction bases outside the gene matches: 15. Written as DNA, the CDR3 is TGTGCCAGCAGCGACAGGACTAGCGGGGTTAAGTATGGGACAGATACGCAGTATTTT. Translation gives CASSDRTSGVKYGTDTQYF.

The chain recombines TRBV21-1 with TRBJ1-5. TRBV21-1 is recorded as a pseudogene. The CDR3 is made up of 16 amino acids. The DNA of the CDR3 is TGTGCCAGCCCTCTGGTGGGGGGCAAGAGCAATCAGCCCCAGCATTTT. As protein: CASPLVGGKSNQPQHF.

This chain links TRBV5-1 with TRBJ2-3, with 15 bases matching TRBD2. Germline CDR1 SGHRS, CDR2 YFSETQ. This CDR3 has 18 amino acids. V was clipped by 0 bases and J by 4 bases; unmatched bases: 6. In DNA, the CDR3 is TGCGCCAGCAGCTTGGGCGGACTAGCGGGGGGGTTTGCAGATACGCAGTATTTT. Protein: CASSLGGLAGGFADTQYF. Together with reference TRBV5-1 and TRBJ2-3, the CDR3 gives the full variable domain: KAGVTQTPRYLIKTRGQQVTLSCSPISGHRSVSWYQQTPGQGLQFLFEYFSETQRNKGNFPGRFSGRQFSNSRSEMNVSTLELGDSALYLCASSLGGLAGGFADTQYFGPGTRLTVL.

The CDR3 bases are TGTGCCAGCAGCGAAGCGGGAGTGACAGATACGCAGTATTTT. It translates to CASSEAGVTDTQYF. The J gene is TRBJ2-3, the V gene TRBV3-1 (or the pseudogene TRBV3-2), with 8 bases aligning to TRBD2. The CDR3 is 14 residues long. V lost 5 bases to trimming and J lost 3 bases; unmatched junction nucleotides: 4. Germline V CDR1 and CDR2: LGHDT, YNNKEL (reference sequence).

The rearrangement links TRBV5-1 to TRBJ1-2, with 7 bases that match TRBD1. The CDR3 spans 16 residues. Trimming cost V 0 bases and J 2 bases; bases outside gene matches: 7. Germline-derived CDR1 and CDR2 are SGHRS and YFSETQ. The CDR3 here is CASSLGRTGANYGYTF. The CDR3 nucleotides read TGCGCCAGCAGCTTGGGGAGGACAGGTGCCAACTATGGCTACACCTTC.

The chain carries TRBV30 and TRBJ1-1; no firm D call. The V end lost 2 bases, the J end lost 1 base, and 8 bases lay between the germline ends. Germline lookup yields CDR1 GTSNPN and CDR2 SVGIG (reference sequence). This CDR3 spans 13 amino acids. The CDR3 nucleotides are TGTGCCTGGAGTATCCTAGGGAACACTGAAGCTTTCTTT. Its protein product is CAWSILGNTEAFF.